The rows below give T cell receptor beta chains drawn from one sample of a study of beta chain features in type 1 diabetes. Here immunoSEQ multiplex PCR was the method, and the copy in TCRdb shows in-frame clones only, minus some. The repertoire includes a few hundred thousand clones, 27% of them detected once, and 3% to 4% sits in the top ten. Sequencing used central memory CD4+ T cells from blood. These receptors all stem from a man under 40 in good health. Both conserved end residues are trimmed from each CDR3. The D gene is left open where the match is weak.

CDR3 protein: ASSEVATDTQY
V gene: TRBV10-1
J gene: TRBJ2-3
D gene: NA

CDR3 protein: ASTTQGPGANVLT
V gene: TRBV19
J gene: TRBJ2-6
D gene: NA

CDR3 protein: ASSLDPGVGTEAF
V gene: TRBV5-1
J gene: TRBJ1-1
D gene: NA

CDR3 protein: ASSSGQPKDTQY
V gene: TRBV7-6
J gene: TRBJ2-3
D gene: TRBD1

CDR3 protein: ASSNIQPQH
V gene: TRBV4-2
J gene: TRBJ1-5
D gene: NA

CDR3 protein: ASGDRGGQPQH
V gene: TRBV28
J gene: TRBJ1-5
D gene: TRBD1

CDR3 protein: ASSWTGGRETQY
V gene: TRBV28
J gene: TRBJ2-5
D gene: TRBD1

CDR3 protein: ASSLDSDIQY
V gene: TRBV7-9
J gene: TRBJ2-4
D gene: NA

CDR3 protein: ASSLPVADTQY
V gene: TRBV7-2
J gene: TRBJ2-3
D gene: NA

CDR3 protein: ASSQDIGLASNEQF
V gene: TRBV4-3
J gene: TRBJ2-1
D gene: TRBD2

CDR3 protein: ASSLAGQGASEQY
V gene: TRBV7-6
J gene: TRBJ2-7
D gene: NA

CDR3 protein: ASSRSGSYNEQF
V gene: TRBV18
J gene: TRBJ2-1
D gene: NA

CDR3 protein: ASSSHANTEAF
V gene: TRBV7-9
J gene: TRBJ1-1
D gene: NA

CDR3 protein: ATSAPGFPYEQY
V gene: TRBV15
J gene: TRBJ2-7
D gene: NA

CDR3 protein: ASSQVGTVPSPLH
V gene: TRBV4-1
J gene: TRBJ1-6
D gene: NA

CDR3 protein: SAGTEYEQY
V gene: TRBV20-1
J gene: TRBJ2-7
D gene: NA

CDR3 protein: SVDTAGNTIY
V gene: TRBV29-1
J gene: TRBJ1-3
D gene: NA

CDR3 protein: ASTSSQVNYEQY
V gene: TRBV19
J gene: TRBJ2-7
D gene: NA

CDR3 protein: SVYRVIRTDTQY
V gene: TRBV29-1
J gene: TRBJ2-3
D gene: NA

CDR3 protein: ASSPTSVADTQY
V gene: TRBV10-1
J gene: TRBJ2-3
D gene: TRBD2

CDR3 protein: ASSLDRRNYGYT
V gene: TRBV5-1
J gene: TRBJ1-2
D gene: TRBD1

CDR3 protein: ASSLGSAEQY
V gene: TRBV11-2
J gene: TRBJ2-7
D gene: NA

CDR3 protein: AGRQSANNSPLH
V gene: TRBV10-3
J gene: TRBJ1-6
D gene: NA

CDR3 protein: ASSTKPGPYYGYT
V gene: TRBV19
J gene: TRBJ1-2
D gene: NA

CDR3 protein: ASSPNVFGGGAETQY
V gene: TRBV25-1
J gene: TRBJ2-5
D gene: NA

CDR3 protein: AWHPRDRQRGEAF
V gene: TRBV30
J gene: TRBJ1-1
D gene: TRBD1

CDR3 protein: ASTQGPSSYNEQF
V gene: TRBV6-1
J gene: TRBJ2-1
D gene: NA

CDR3 protein: ASSLGTASLEAF
V gene: TRBV5-1
J gene: TRBJ1-1
D gene: TRBD1